Given below is one T cell receptor (beta chain) in context. Other DNA sequences in the sample encode the same CDR3. Germline-derived CDR1 and CDR2 are SGHAT and FQDESV (reference sequence). There are 13 residues in the CDR3. Trimming pared 2 bases from V and 4 bases from J, leaving 8 bases between. Repertoires were generated with immunoSEQ multiplex PCR, while TCRdb's copy carries only in-frame clones and drops some. Of under 120,000 clones in the sample, about 93% are singletons; the top ten hold roughly 2%. The data were taken from a study of T cell responses to AZD1222 COVID-19 vaccine. The material was peripheral blood, obtained on day 0 of AZD1222 vaccination. The sequence derives from an adult in good health. The rearrangement uses TRBV11-1 and TRBJ1-1; possibly TRBD1 for D (5 bases). CDR3 amino acids: CASSLQGRTEAFF. In nucleotides, the CDR3 is TGTGCCAGCAGCTTACAGGGTCGCACTGAAGCTTTCTTT. The full variable domain, its missing parts supplied by reference TRBV11-1 and TRBJ1-1, is EAEVAQSPRYKITEKSQAVAFWCDPISGHATLYWYRQILGQGPELLVQFQDESVVDDSQLPKDRFSAERLKGVDSTLKIQPAELGDSAMYLCASSLQGRTEAFFGQGTRLTVV.